This TCR beta chain comes out of a study of CD8 T cells in Susac syndrome (dated by TCRdb to the late 2010s). Some background on the complete study: Of the Susac syndrome patients who were sequenced, eight or nine were in clinical remission while about six had clinically active disease. At blood withdrawal, Susac syndrome patients were either therapy-naive, taking corticosteroids (in some cases with IVIg as well), or taking IVIg alone. The study used repertoire sequencing to test whether antigen drove CD8+ T cell activation and differentiation in Susac syndrome. Findings and caveats that apply to the study as a whole: The CD4+ T cell repertoire of patients with Susac syndrome showed no detectable clonal expansion. The TCR sequencing and HLA analysis was acknowledged to have included a relatively small number of individuals.

RNA was extracted with the RNeasy kit and about 0.45 to 1 ug was reverse transcribed using random hexamers. The immunoSEQ multiplex PCR assay, which covers 54 Vbeta and 13 Jbeta segments, was used to amplify TCR beta CDR3 regions. To correct PCR amplification bias, a synthetic template baseline was used for both primer optimization and computational correction. The authors' analysis ran thus. Only productive sequences were kept, with reads annotated to V, D and J genes according to IMGT and analyzed in immunoSEQ Analyzer. To calculate clonality, Shannon entropy was normalized by log2 of the number of productive unique sequences and then subtracted from one. For each patient and control, public and private clones were evaluated within the 100 most prevalent clones. Susac-specific clones were defined as absent from healthy and MS cohorts, 1052 published viral clones and other ImmuneACCESS disease sequences. TCRdb applied fastp at Q25 and MiXCR to the public reads, then kept only in-frame beta chains. Records with the same CDR3 protein are collapsed into one entry carrying the most frequent genes and DNA. These V and J calls derive from TCRdb rather than the authors' analysis. A total of 74,000 or so distinct CDR3 sequences appear in this sample, 85% to 95% of them only once. Roughly 0.5% of the sample is taken by the ten largest.

High-throughput TCR beta sequencing profiled peripheral blood CD8+ and CD4+ T cells from healthy donors, Susac syndrome patients and multiple sclerosis patients. The Susac syndrome patients fulfilled recently defined diagnostic criteria for either definite or probable disease. Bulk CD8+ and CD4+ T cells were purified by magnetic negative isolation, while CD8+ TEMRA cells were enriched using FACS. Blood was collected in EDTA tubes and processed within 24 hours, with PBMCs isolated through density gradient centrifugation. PBMCs intended for TCR sequencing were frozen in liquid nitrogen and were later thawed in a 37 degrees C water bath. Purity of sorted or isolated CD4+, CD8+ and CD8+ TEMRA cells was at least 90%. A remark on this clonotype: Its target antigen remains unknown. No base quality values were provided; no much bigger clone lies one nucleotide off.

CDR1 and CDR2 are read off the germline V gene (reference sequence) as LNHDA and SQIVND. Spanning cysteine to phenylalanine, the CDR3 consists of 12 amino acids. Of all the DNA, just the CDR3 is kept, 36 bases in frame from base 1. Between the V and J ends, shortened by 5 bases and 8 bases respectively, the junction contains 12 bases. The chain is assembled from TRBV19 and TRBJ1-2, with no confident D gene call. The clonotype was recovered from a human donor with Susac syndrome. The sample comprised CD4+ T cells from PBMCs. The sequence in DNA is TGTGCCAGTAGTGTGCGCACCTCGGGCTACACCTTC. The resulting protein is CASSVRTSGYTF.